These T cell receptor beta chains were read from a single sample in a study of response to subunit inactivated influenza vaccine. Using its own MiXCR run on the RT-PCR reads, TCRdb lists one record per CDR3 protein. Altogether approximately 500,000 distinct CDR3 sequences are present, less than 25% being singletons, with the ten largest covering approximately 3%. These data also formed part of another study, on T cells expressing NK-cell markers.

The input for sequencing was CD4+ T cells sorted from PBMCs, taken 11 to 12 days after vaccination. Source of these receptors: a man aged 50 to 60 who received an inactivated influenza vaccine. CDR3s include the opening cysteine and the closing phenylalanine or tryptophan. The D gene is left open where the match is weak. Some rows have no size entry. The others give once, few or many, or a class for an expanded clone.

V	J	D	size	CDR3	DNA
TRBV28	TRBJ1-6	.	few	CASSLNRNSPLHF	TGTGCCAGCAGTTTAAACCGAAATTCACCCCTCCACTTT
TRBV12-3/TRBV12-4	TRBJ2-5	.	few	CASSSGLNSETQYF	TGTGCCAGCAGTTCGGGACTCAATTCAGAGACCCAGTACTTC
TRBV20-1	TRBJ1-4	.	few	CSARAGSGNEKLFF	TGCAGTGCTAGAGCGGGGTCAGGGAATGAAAAACTGTTTTTT
TRBV9	TRBJ1-2	.	.	CASSGQGALNYGYTF	TGTGCCAGCAGCGGCCAGGGAGCCTTAAACTATGGCTACACCTTC
TRBV28	TRBJ1-2	.	many	CASRPTLDRGYTF	TGTGCCAGCAGACCCACTCTCGACAGGGGCTACACCTTC
TRBV20-1	TRBJ2-3	.	.	CSARQGISTDTQYF	TGCAGTGCTAGACAGGGGATCAGCACAGATACGCAGTATTTT
TRBV29-1	TRBJ2-7	.	few	CSVTGTTYEQYF	TGCAGCGTGACCGGGACAACCTACGAGCAGTACTTC
TRBV7-2	TRBJ1-2	.	.	CASSLLQGSYGYTF	TGTGCCAGCAGCTTACTGCAGGGTAGCTATGGCTACACCTTC
TRBV4-2	TRBJ1-6	.	.	CASSQVMSWKRESPLHF	TGTGCCAGCAGCCAAGTTATGAGCTGGAAAAGGGAGTCACCCCTCCACTTT
TRBV6-1	TRBJ2-3	.	few	CASRVGGIDTQYF	TGTGCCAGCAGGGTGGGAGGTATAGATACGCAGTATTTT
TRBV28	TRBJ2-3	TRBD1	.	CASSTTWTGGGDTQYF	TGTGCCAGCAGTACGACTTGGACAGGGGGGGGAGATACGCAGTATTTT
TRBV30	TRBJ2-7	.	.	CAWSPTPSYEQYF	TGTGCCTGGAGCCCGACCCCATCCTACGAGCAGTACTTC
TRBV24-1	TRBJ2-2	TRBD1	.	CATSDLGQGHTGELFF	TGTGCCACCAGTGATTTGGGACAGGGCCACACCGGGGAGCTGTTTTTT
TRBV20-1	TRBJ2-3	TRBD2	.	CSANSLELAGDTDTQYF	TGCAGTGCTAATTCCTTGGAACTAGCGGGAGACACAGATACGCAGTATTTT
TRBV7-2	TRBJ2-1	TRBD2	.	CASSQTSEREQFF	TGTGCCAGCAGCCAAACTAGCGAAAGAGAGCAGTTCTTC
TRBV7-2	TRBJ2-1	.	few	CASSPSPWNEQFF	TGTGCCAGCAGCCCCTCCCCTTGGAATGAGCAGTTCTTC
TRBV4-3	TRBJ2-2	TRBD2	.	CASSQDLGLGGLVELFF	TGCGCCAGCAGCCAAGATTTGGGACTAGGTGGTCTAGTGGAGCTGTTTTTT
TRBV4-1	TRBJ2-4	.	few	CASSHDRNIQYF	TGCGCCAGCAGCCATGACAGAAACATTCAGTACTTC
TRBV10-3	TRBJ1-2	.	.	CATERVPNYGYTF	TGTGCCACCGAACGGGTCCCTAACTATGGCTACACCTTC
TRBV7-6	TRBJ2-7	.	.	CASSALTGPSYEQYF	TGTGCCAGCAGCGCATTAACAGGTCCCTCCTACGAGCAGTACTTC
TRBV5-1	TRBJ2-5	.	.	CASSLGRSGGKETQYF	TGCGCCAGCAGCTTAGGGCGCTCAGGGGGGAAAGAGACCCAGTACTTC
TRBV28	TRBJ1-5	TRBD1	few	CASSPRTGLYSNQPQHF	TGTGCCAGCAGTCCTAGGACAGGATTATATAGCAATCAGCCCCAGCATTTT
TRBV5-1	TRBJ1-4	TRBD1	few	CASSPGTGGSNEKLFF	TGCGCCAGCAGCCCCGGGACAGGGGGCTCTAATGAAAAACTGTTTTTT
TRBV20-1	TRBJ2-5	.	.	CSAPSEGGLGETQYF	TGCAGTGCCCCGAGCGAAGGGGGGCTGGGAGAGACCCAGTACTTC
TRBV2	TRBJ2-1	TRBD2	.	CASSFPTGTSGGAGQFF	TGTGCCAGCAGTTTCCCTACCGGGACTAGCGGGGGGGCGGGTCAGTTCTTC
TRBV20-1	TRBJ2-7	.	.	CSARVPTGFYEQYF	TGCAGTGCTAGAGTCCCAACAGGGTTTTACGAGCAGTACTTC
TRBV27	TRBJ2-1	TRBD2	few	CASSLAGAPYNEQFF	TGTGCCAGCAGTTTGGCGGGAGCCCCCTACAATGAGCAGTTCTTC
TRBV6-5	TRBJ1-5	.	.	CASSYSRLNQPQHF	TGTGCCAGCAGTTACAGTCGGCTGAATCAGCCCCAGCATTTT
TRBV20-1	TRBJ2-5	.	few	CSASGQGGVETQYF	TGCAGTGCTAGTGGGCAGGGGGGCGTGGAGACCCAGTACTTC
TRBV20-1	TRBJ1-5	.	few	CSATERVGQPQHF	TGCAGTGCTACAGAAAGGGTGGGTCAGCCCCAGCATTTT
TRBV29-1	TRBJ1-2	TRBD1	.	CSVEEGQGDHYDYTF	TGCAGCGTTGAAGAGGGGCAGGGGGATCACTATGACTACACCTTC
TRBV28	TRBJ1-5	TRBD1	few	CASRKTGQGVNINQPQHF	TGTGCCAGCAGAAAAACGGGACAGGGGGTTAACATCAATCAGCCCCAGCATTTT
TRBV20-1	TRBJ2-1	.	.	CSAREVGIGKNEQFF	TGCAGTGCTAGGGAGGTCGGGATTGGAAAAAATGAGCAGTTCTTC
TRBV28	TRBJ2-3	.	few	CASSYGRGTQYF	TGTGCCAGCAGCTACGGCAGAGGGACGCAGTATTTT
TRBV10-3	TRBJ2-5	.	few	CAISEWPGIETQYF	TGTGCCATCAGTGAGTGGCCAGGTATAGAGACCCAGTACTTC
TRBV20-1	TRBJ2-3	TRBD2	many	CSARLGTSGGEGDTQYF	TGCAGTGCTAGACTGGGAACTAGCGGGGGGGAGGGAGATACGCAGTATTTT
TRBV12-3/TRBV12-4	TRBJ1-5	.	.	CASSFSGSQPQHF	TGTGCCAGCAGTTTTTCGGGTTCTCAGCCCCAGCATTTT
TRBV29-1	TRBJ2-5	.	few	CSHRTEGTQYF	TGCAGCCACAGGACAGAGGGGACCCAGTACTTC
TRBV20-1	TRBJ2-5	.	.	CSATGTQETQYF	TGCAGTGCAACCGGGACACAAGAGACCCAGTACTTC
TRBV5-1	TRBJ1-2	TRBD1	.	CASSPTTGQPVGYTF	TGCGCCAGCAGCCCGACCACGGGACAGCCAGTTGGCTACACCTTC
TRBV7-2	TRBJ2-1	TRBD1	.	CASSLTGGVGNEQFF	TGTGCCAGCAGCCTGACAGGGGGAGTGGGCAATGAGCAGTTCTTC
TRBV30	TRBJ1-6	.	.	CASPGSSNNSPLHF	TGTGCTTCACCTGGGAGTTCTAATAATTCACCCCTCCACTTT
TRBV12-3/TRBV12-4	TRBJ1-2	.	.	CASTLVGSGYTF	TGTGCCAGCACCCTGGTCGGCAGTGGCTACACCTTC
TRBV6-5	TRBJ1-1	TRBD1	.	CASSSDRGRGDTEAFF	TGTGCCAGCAGTTCGGACAGGGGGCGCGGTGACACTGAAGCTTTCTTT
TRBV7-8	TRBJ1-1	.	.	CASSSAGKVTEAFF	TGTGCCAGCAGCTCGGCCGGGAAGGTTACTGAAGCTTTCTTT
TRBV2	TRBJ2-7	TRBD1	.	CASSGGTGAYEQYF	TGTGCCAGCAGTGGAGGGACAGGAGCCTACGAGCAGTACTTC
TRBV5-1	TRBJ2-1	.	many	CASSFQGRANEQFF	TGCGCCAGCAGCTTTCAGGGCAGGGCTAATGAGCAGTTCTTC
TRBV7-2	TRBJ2-3	.	few	CASTIGNSGIAYTQYF	TGTGCCAGCACCATAGGGAATAGCGGTATAGCATATACGCAGTATTTT
TRBV18	TRBJ2-3	.	many	CASSPVRDTQYF	TGTGCCAGCTCACCAGTGCGAGATACGCAGTATTTT
TRBV4-1	TRBJ1-2	.	many	CASSQETVANYGYTF	TGCGCCAGCAGCCAAGAGACGGTCGCTAACTATGGCTACACCTTC
TRBV19	TRBJ2-3	.	.	CASSTDRTDTQYF	TGTGCCAGTAGTACGGACCGAACAGATACGCAGTATTTT